The 5 T cell receptor beta chains below all came from one sample that was sequenced in a study of blood T cell repertoires in COVID-19. Produced via immunoSEQ multiplex PCR; TCRdb's table is partial and in-frame only. The table lists around 200,000 clones, 85% of them singletons. Material for sequencing was peripheral blood. Every receptor here comes from a woman aged 80 or older with acute or convalescent COVID-19.

This chain links TRBV24-1 with TRBJ2-5; weak D call: TRBD1 (6 bases). This CDR3 contains 14 residues. V was pared by 3 bases and J by 7 bases, with 14 bases between. Germline V gives CDR1 KGHDR, CDR2 SFDVKD. The CDR3 bases are TGTGCCACCAGTGATCGACAGGAAGGGGGGACCCAGTACTTC. Protein product: CATSDRQEGGTQYF.

The genes are TRBV6-6 and TRBJ1-1, with 8 bases aligning to TRBD1. Germline-derived CDR1 and CDR2 are MNHNY and SVGAGI (reference sequence). V trimming: 2 bases; J trimming: 5 bases; junction bases outside the gene matches: 10. This CDR3 has 16 amino acids. As DNA, the CDR3 is TGTGCCAGCAGTTACCCTCAGGGGGCTATGAGGACTGAAGCTTTCTTT. It encodes CASSYPQGAMRTEAFF.

The chain employs TRBV3-1 (or the pseudogene TRBV3-2) and TRBJ2-2; D gene ambiguous. Looked up from germline, CDR1 is LGHDT and CDR2 is YNNKEL (reference sequence). The CDR3 loop spans 16 amino acids. Trimming left V 4 bases short and J 1 base short, with 13 bases between. This chain's CDR3 is CASSPWARQNTGELFF. CDR3 in DNA: TGTGCCAGCAGCCCCTGGGCAAGGCAGAACACCGGGGAGCTGTTTTTT.

The genes are TRBV7-2 and TRBJ2-3; 11 nucleotides match TRBD2. J gave up 3 bases and V 5 bases, and 13 bases lay outside the gene matches. This CDR3 spans 18 amino acids. In germline, CDR1 is SGHTA, CDR2 FQGNSA. The CDR3 nucleotides read TGTGCCAGCAGCCCCTTTCTGGTAGCGGGAGGGCCTACAGATACGCAGTATTTT. It codes for CASSPFLVAGGPTDTQYF.

This chain links TRBV30 with TRBJ1-2, with a weak D call TRBD1 (5 bases). CDR1 is GTSNPN and CDR2 is SVGIG in the germline V gene (reference sequence). Trimming removed 4 bases from V and 7 bases from J, with 19 bases in between. This CDR3 comprises 14 residues. In nucleotides, the CDR3 is TGTGCCTGGACCCTCCTTGGCAGGGTGCGTGGCTACACCTTC. Amino acid sequence: CAWTLLGRVRGYTF.